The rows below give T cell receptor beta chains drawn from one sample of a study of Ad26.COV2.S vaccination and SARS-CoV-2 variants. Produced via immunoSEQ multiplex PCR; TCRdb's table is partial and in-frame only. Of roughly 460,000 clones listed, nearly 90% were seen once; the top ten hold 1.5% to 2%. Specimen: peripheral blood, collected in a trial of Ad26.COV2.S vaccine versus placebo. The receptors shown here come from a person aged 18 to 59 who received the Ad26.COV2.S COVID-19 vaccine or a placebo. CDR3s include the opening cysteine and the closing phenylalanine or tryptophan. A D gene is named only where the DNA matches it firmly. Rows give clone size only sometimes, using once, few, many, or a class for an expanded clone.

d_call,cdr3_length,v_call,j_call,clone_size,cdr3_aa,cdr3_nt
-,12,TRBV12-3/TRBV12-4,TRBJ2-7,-,CASSSTPYEQYF,TGTGCCAGCAGTTCCACCCCCTACGAGCAGTACTTC
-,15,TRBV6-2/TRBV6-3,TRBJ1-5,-,CASSPHRTSNQPQHF,TGTGCCAGCAGCCCACATCGGACTAGCAATCAGCCCCAGCATTTT
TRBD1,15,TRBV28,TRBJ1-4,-,CASRQGLDQNEKLFF,TGTGCCAGCAGACAGGGGTTAGACCAAAATGAAAAACTGTTTTTT
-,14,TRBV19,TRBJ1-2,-,CASSARDPHYGYTF,TGTGCCAGTAGTGCGAGGGATCCCCACTATGGCTACACCTTC
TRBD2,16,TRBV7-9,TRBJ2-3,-,CASSRTSGGFTDTQYF,TGTGCCAGCAGCAGAACTAGCGGGGGGTTCACAGATACGCAGTATTTT
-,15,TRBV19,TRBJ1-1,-,CASSIQGPKNTEAFF,TGTGCCAGTAGTATACAGGGGCCGAAGAACACTGAAGCTTTCTTT
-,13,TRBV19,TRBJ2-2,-,CASTPANTGELFF,TGTGCCAGTACCCCAGCGAACACCGGGGAGCTGTTTTTT
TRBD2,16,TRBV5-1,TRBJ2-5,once,CASSLAGSAGAETQYF,TGCGCCAGCAGCTTGGCCGGTTCAGCGGGGGCGGAGACCCAGTACTTC
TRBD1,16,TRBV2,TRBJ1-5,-,CASSLTDRASNQPQHF,TGTGCCAGCAGTCTGACAGACAGGGCTAGCAATCAGCCCCAGCATTTT
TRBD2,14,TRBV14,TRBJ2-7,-,CASSPVGLPLEQYF,TGTGCCAGCTCACCGGTGGGACTACCCCTCGAGCAGTACTTC
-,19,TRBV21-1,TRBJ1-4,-,CASPLTRDRISVCGEKLFF,TGTGCCAGCCCCCTAACCAGGGACAGGATTTCGGTTTGCGGGGAAAAACTGTTTTTT
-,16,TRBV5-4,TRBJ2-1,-,CASSFRTGSAHNEQFF,TGTGCCAGCAGCTTCAGAACAGGGAGCGCCCACAATGAGCAGTTCTTC
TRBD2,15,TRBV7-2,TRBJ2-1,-,CASTEQRGNINEQFF,TGTGCCAGCACCGAACAGCGGGGCAATATCAATGAGCAGTTCTTC
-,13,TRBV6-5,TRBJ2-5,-,CASSVTGPETQYF,TGTGCCAGCAGCGTAACAGGCCCCGAGACCCAGTACTTC
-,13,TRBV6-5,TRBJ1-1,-,CASFGQINTEAFF,TGTGCCAGCTTCGGACAGATTAACACTGAAGCTTTCTTT
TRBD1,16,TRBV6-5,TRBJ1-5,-,CASSYSFGTGIQPQHF,TGTGCCAGCAGTTACTCGTTCGGGACAGGGATTCAGCCCCAGCATTTT
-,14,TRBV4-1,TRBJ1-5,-,CASSQGMGYQPQHF,TGCGCCAGCAGCCAAGGAATGGGTTACCAGCCCCAGCATTTT
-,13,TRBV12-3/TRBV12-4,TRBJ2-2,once,CASSPKTTGELFF,TGTGCCAGCAGTCCCAAGACCACCGGGGAGCTGTTTTTT
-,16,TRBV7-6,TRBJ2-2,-,CASSPEGHAIAGELFF,TGTGCCAGCAGCCCGGAGGGACATGCCATAGCCGGGGAGCTGTTTTTT
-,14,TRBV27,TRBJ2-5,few,CASSLEGRRETQYF,TGTGCCAGCAGTTTAGAGGGTCGGCGGGAGACCCAGTACTTC
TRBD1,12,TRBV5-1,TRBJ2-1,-,CASSLYPGGWFF,TGCGCCAGCAGCTTGTATCCAGGGGGCTGGTTCTTC
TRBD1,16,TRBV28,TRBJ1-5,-,CASRTGTAPSNQPQHF,TGTGCCAGCAGGACCGGGACAGCTCCTAGCAATCAGCCCCAGCATTTT
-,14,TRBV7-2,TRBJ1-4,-,CASSLTSGAEKLFF,TGTGCCAGCAGCTTAACTTCCGGGGCTGAAAAACTGTTTTTT
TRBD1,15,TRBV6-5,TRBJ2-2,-,CASTRQGADTGELFF,TGTGCCAGCACTCGACAGGGGGCCGACACCGGGGAGCTGTTTTTT
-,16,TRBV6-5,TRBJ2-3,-,CASSYSFRGLSDTQYF,TGTGCCAGCAGTTACTCGTTTCGGGGGCTTTCAGATACGCAGTATTTT
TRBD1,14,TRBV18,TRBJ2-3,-,CASSPTGGTDTQYF,TGTGCCAGCTCACCAACAGGGGGCACAGATACGCAGTATTTT
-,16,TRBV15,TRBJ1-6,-,CATSRGLEGINSPLHF,TGTGCCACCAGCAGGGGTCTCGAGGGTATTAATTCACCCCTCCACTTT
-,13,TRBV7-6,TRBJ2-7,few,CASSPSRANEQYF,TGTGCCAGCAGCCCTTCGCGTGCCAATGAGCAGTACTTC